Shown below are 28 T cell receptor beta chains from a single sample sequenced in a study of control samples from healthy donors and cancer patients. The assay was immunoSEQ multiplex PCR, and TCRdb's table has in-frame clones only and misses some. Of under 200,000 clones in the sample, 94% were seen once. Material for sequencing was blood. The receptors were sampled from a middle-aged woman in good health.

The chain uses TRBV11-1 and TRBJ2-7; 8 nucleotides match TRBD1. The germline CDR1 and CDR2 sequences are SGHAT and FQDESV (reference sequence). With V trimmed by 6 bases and J by 1 base, 8 bases remained unmatched. The CDR3 loop spans 15 amino acids. The CDR3 nucleotides are TGTGCCAGCAGTTGGGGGACAGGTGGGTCCTACGAGCAGTACTTC. Its translation is CASSWGTGGSYEQYF.

The chain joins TRBV4-1 to TRBJ2-7, with a weak D call TRBD2 (6 bases). The ends were cut back, 4 bases at V and 2 bases at J, with 18 bases in the middle. This CDR3 contains 16 residues. Germline loops: CDR1 MGHRA, CDR2 YSYEKL. In nucleotides, the CDR3 is TGCGCCAGCAGCCCGCTGGGGGTAGCGGCCACCTACGAGCAGTACTTC. This gives the protein CASSPLGVAATYEQYF.

This chain joins TRBV25-1 and TRBJ1-3, with 7 bases that match TRBD1. After removal of 5 bases from V and 4 bases from J, the junction contained 8 bases not matched to a gene. CDR3 size: 15 residues. Germline CDR1 reads MGHDK; CDR2 reads SYGVNS. The CDR3: CASSPRDRQGNTIYF. DNA of the CDR3: TGTGCCAGCAGTCCCCGGGACAGACAAGGAAACACCATATATTTT.

This sequence joins TRBV9 and TRBJ2-1; D call uncertain. The CDR3 has 11 residues. V lost 0 bases and J lost 9, with 4 bases in between. Germline CDR1 is SGDLS and CDR2 is YYNGEE. DNA for the CDR3: TGTGCCAGCAGCGTAGGGGTTGAGCAGTTCTTC. Its translation is CASSVGVEQFF.

This sequence joins TRBV9 and TRBJ2-7, with TRBD1 matching over 7 bases. Germline V gives CDR1 SGDLS, CDR2 YYNGEE. The CDR3 runs 14 residues. J was trimmed by 2 bases and V by 4 bases; bases with no gene match: 6. The CDR3: CASSPRTGAYEQYF. The CDR3 DNA sequence: TGTGCCAGCAGCCCTCGGACAGGCGCCTACGAGCAGTACTTC.

V gene TRBV30 combines with J gene TRBJ1-1; D gene unclear. The V end lost 0 bases, the J end lost 4 bases, and 3 bases lay between the germline ends. The CDR3 consists of 11 residues. The V gene's germline CDR1 is GTSNPN and CDR2 SVGIG (reference sequence). CDR3 loop: CAWSVPTEAFF. The DNA for the CDR3 is TGTGCCTGGAGTGTACCCACTGAAGCTTTCTTT.

The chain recombines TRBV5-1 with TRBJ1-1; tentative D call: TRBD1 (5 bases). V shed 0 bases and J shed 0 bases, with 9 bases lying between them. CDR1 is SGHRS, CDR2 YFSETQ, per germline. There are 15 residues in the CDR3. The CDR3 loop is CASSLGGPMNTEAFF. For the CDR3, the DNA is TGCGCCAGCAGCTTGGGGGGACCGATGAACACTGAAGCTTTCTTT. The full variable domain, with the rest looked up from reference TRBV5-1 and TRBJ1-1, is KAGVTQTPRYLIKTRGQQVTLSCSPISGHRSVSWYQQTPGQGLQFLFEYFSETQRNKGNFPGRFSGRQFSNSRSEMNVSTLELGDSALYLCASSLGGPMNTEAFFGQGTRLTVV.

The count of this clone is one. The chain combines TRBV6-1 with TRBJ1-6; D uncertain. The V gene's germline CDR1 is MNHNS and CDR2 SASEGT. Trimming cost V 2 bases and J 0 bases, with 8 bases left between them. CDR3 length: 16 residues. The CDR3 DNA sequence: TGTGCCAGCAGTGAACGGCAGAGCTCCTATAATTCACCCCTCCACTTT. Amino acid sequence: CASSERQSSYNSPLHF.

This chain links TRBV4-3 with TRBJ2-5; D is unclear. V was shortened by 0 bases and J by 4 bases, with 0 bases between the two germline ends. The CDR3 is 11 amino acids. Germline loops: CDR1 LGHNA, CDR2 YSLEER. CDR3 DNA: TGCGCCAGCAGCCAAGAAGAGACCCAGTACTTC. This sequence encodes CASSQEETQYF.

The CDR3 DNA reads as TGTGCCAGCAGCAGATCACACGGGGTCTACGAGCAGTACTTC. This translates into CASSRSHGVYEQYF. The chain uses TRBV11-3 and TRBJ2-7; D possibly corresponds to TRBD2 (5 bases). The V gene lost 5 bases and the J gene lost 3 bases, with 14 bases spanning the gap. Germline CDR1 reads SGHNT; CDR2 reads YENEEA. The CDR3 length is 14 residues.

The chain carries TRBV27 and TRBJ1-1, with 10 bases lining up with TRBD1. Germline CDR1 reads MNHEY; CDR2 reads SMNVEV (reference sequence). The CDR3 sequence is 17 residues long. The trim removed 5 bases at V and 1 base at J, leaving 10 bases unmatched. The CDR3: CASSLRQGAGGNTEAFF. The CDR3 nucleotides are TGTGCCAGCAGTCTCCGACAGGGGGCGGGGGGGAACACTGAAGCTTTCTTT.

The V gene is TRBV23-1, the J gene TRBJ1-4; D is ambiguous. TRBV23-1 is flagged as an ORF with uncertain function. Between the trimmed V and J ends, which lost 10 bases and 4 bases, there was a span of 16 bases. This CDR3 is 14 amino acids long. The CDR3 is CATPRRVLNEKLFF. The CDR3 DNA reads as TGCGCCACCCCAAGGAGAGTCCTTAATGAAAAACTGTTTTTT.

This rearrangement joins TRBV5-1 to TRBJ1-4; D remains unclear. V was pared by 4 bases and J by 5 bases, with 6 bases between. CDR1 and CDR2 from the germline V gene are SGHRS and YFSETQ. The length of the CDR3 is 12 residues. The CDR3 DNA sequence: TGCGCCAGCAGCCCTGAAAATGAAAAACTGTTTTTT. Translated, it gives CASSPENEKLFF.

This sequence joins TRBV30 and TRBJ2-7; possible D gene TRBD2, 5 bases. Trimming removed 0 bases at V and 5 bases at J, with 8 bases between. Germline CDR1 and CDR2: GTSNPN and SVGIG (reference sequence). This CDR3 contains 12 residues. The CDR3 coding sequence is TGTGCCTGGAGTGTCTCGGGGAACGAGCAGTACTTC. Its translation: CAWSVSGNEQYF.

This chain joins TRBV5-1 and TRBJ1-1, with 8 nucleotides matching TRBD1. CDR3 length: 12 amino acids. Per the germline V gene, CDR1 is SGHRS and CDR2 is YFSETQ. V lost 3 bases, J lost 7 bases, and 2 bases stayed unmatched. The CDR3 DNA follows: TGCGCCAGCAGCTACGGACAGGGTGAAGCTTTCTTT. It codes for CASSYGQGEAFF.

This clone was seen a single time. The rearrangement joins TRBV27 to TRBJ1-2, with TRBD1 matching over 8 bases. The germline CDR1 and CDR2 sequences are MNHEY and SMNVEV (reference sequence). The CDR3 covers 15 residues. Unmatched junction bases numbered 7, after V lost 4 bases and J lost 3 bases. CDR3: CASSSPGQDDYGYTF. The CDR3 nucleotides are TGTGCCAGCAGTTCTCCGGGACAGGACGACTATGGCTACACCTTC.

The chain is built from TRBV4-3 and TRBJ1-3, with D possibly TRBD1 on 6 matching bases. Germline CDR1 is LGHNA and CDR2 is YSLEER. CDR3 size: 15 residues. Between the trimmed V and J ends, which lost 0 bases and 5 bases, there was a span of 11 bases. The chain's CDR3 is CASSQDSTGRNTIYF. CDR3 DNA sequence: TGCGCCAGCAGCCAAGATTCCACAGGGCGAAACACCATATATTTT.

The chain has TRBV7-9 and TRBJ2-7, with D perhaps matching TRBD1 (6 bases). CDR1 is SEHNR, CDR2 FQNEAQ, per germline (reference sequence). The CDR3 runs to 14 residues. The germline V and J ends were trimmed by 4 bases and 3 bases, with 13 bases remaining between them. Here the CDR3 reads CASSSSTGFYEQYF. DNA for the CDR3: TGTGCCAGCAGCTCTTCAACAGGGTTCTACGAGCAGTACTTC.

V and J are TRBV6-5 and TRBJ1-5, with D perhaps TRBD1 (6 bases). The CDR3 totals 13 residues. Germline CDR1 reads MNHEY; CDR2 reads SVGAGI. V was clipped by 4 bases and J by 9 bases, with 13 bases between them. The chain's CDR3 is CASSSGGERPQHF. Here the CDR3 DNA reads TGTGCCAGCAGTTCCGGGGGCGAGCGGCCCCAGCATTTT.

The chain has TRBV9 and TRBJ2-2, with 12 bases that match TRBD2. CDR1 and CDR2 (germline): SGDLS, YYNGEE. The CDR3 has 19 residues. V shed 4 bases and J 2 bases; nucleotides not matched to a gene: 12. CDR3 sequence reads: CASSPSTSGGPTNTGELFF. The DNA of the CDR3 is TGTGCCAGCAGCCCATCGACTAGCGGGGGCCCTACCAACACCGGGGAGCTGTTTTTT.

The J gene is TRBJ1-2, the V gene TRBV5-1, with D hard to call. This CDR3 contains 13 residues. The germline CDR1 and CDR2 sequences are SGHRS and YFSETQ. V was shortened by 0 bases and J by 4 bases, with 7 bases between the two germline ends. In nucleotides, the CDR3 is TGCGCCAGCAGCTTGGGGTATAGCTATGGCTACACCTTC. It encodes CASSLGYSYGYTF.

The chain uses TRBV5-1 and TRBJ1-2, with 10 bases identical to TRBD1. The CDR3 contains 13 residues. With 4 bases clipped from V and 6 bases from J, the junction kept 3 bases outside the gene matches. From germline, CDR1 is SGHRS and CDR2 YFSETQ. The CDR3 nucleotides are TGCGCCAGCAGCGTTGGGACAGGGGATGGCTACACCTTC. Translation gives CASSVGTGDGYTF. The entire variable domain, with the rest obtained from reference TRBV5-1 and TRBJ1-2, is as follows: KAGVTQTPRYLIKTRGQQVTLSCSPISGHRSVSWYQQTPGQGLQFLFEYFSETQRNKGNFPGRFSGRQFSNSRSEMNVSTLELGDSALYLCASSVGTGDGYTFGSGTRLTVV.

This chain links TRBV29-1 with TRBJ2-7; tentative D call: TRBD2 (6 bases). Germline lookup yields CDR1 SQVTM and CDR2 ANQGSEA. Trimming removed 0 bases from V and 2 bases from J, with 11 bases in between. The length of the CDR3 is 14 residues. CDR3 protein: CSVEESPGAYEQYF. CDR3 sequence (DNA): TGCAGCGTTGAAGAGTCGCCGGGAGCCTACGAGCAGTACTTC.

Turning to this clone: An end of the junction differs from the germline gene, which may be a read error. The chain joins TRBV28 to TRBJ2-3, with no clear D. The germline V gene encodes CDR1 MDHEN and CDR2 SYDVKM. The CDR3 runs 13 residues. As DNA, the CDR3 is TGTGCCAGCACAGGCCCCAGCACATATACGCAGTATTTT. It is translated as CASTGPSTYTQYF. The full variable domain, rest sourced from reference TRBV28 and TRBJ2-3, is DVKVTQSSRYLVKRTGEKVFLECVQDMDHENMFWYRQDPGLGLRLIYFSYDVKMKEKGDIPEGYSVSREKKERFSLILESASTNQTSMYLCASTGPSTYTQYFGPGTRLTVL.

This chain connects TRBV19 to TRBJ1-1, with D unclear. V was clipped by 6 bases and J by 0 bases, with 8 bases between them. Per germline, CDR1 LNHDA and CDR2 SQIVND (reference sequence). CDR3 size: 13 residues. CDR3 loop: CASSRTMNTEAFF. DNA for the CDR3: TGTGCCAGTAGCAGGACTATGAACACTGAAGCTTTCTTT.

This sequence joins TRBV5-6 and TRBJ1-4; 7 positions agree with TRBD1. Germline assignment: CDR1 SGHDT and CDR2 YYEEEE. V trimming: 4 bases; J trimming: 4 bases; junction bases outside the gene matches: 4. This CDR3 region has 14 residues. The DNA of the CDR3 is TGTGCCAGCAGCCGAAGACAGGGTAATGAAAAACTGTTTTTT. Translated: CASSRRQGNEKLFF.

This rearrangement joins TRBV4-3 to TRBJ1-2, with D tentatively TRBD1 (6 bases). This CDR3 region has 14 residues. Trimming removed 3 bases from V and 2 bases from J, with 10 bases in between. From germline, CDR1 is LGHNA and CDR2 YSLEER. The CDR3 is CASSQGGVNYGYTF. CDR3 DNA: TGCGCCAGCAGCCAGGGGGGCGTGAACTATGGCTACACCTTC.

The rearrangement links TRBV9 to TRBJ2-1, with a weak D call TRBD2 (5 bases). The ends were cut back, 4 bases at V and 5 bases at J, with 13 bases in the middle. The CDR3 runs 14 residues. The germline CDR1 and CDR2 sequences are SGDLS and YYNGEE. CDR3 protein: CASSLRTWDNEQFF. The CDR3 DNA reads TGTGCCAGCAGCCTTAGGACTTGGGACAATGAGCAGTTCTTC. Variable domain in full (rest from reference TRBV9 and TRBJ2-1): DSGVTQTPKHLITATGQRVTLRCSPRSGDLSVYWYQQSLDQGLQFLIQYYNGEERAKGNILERFSAQQFPDLHSELNLSSLELGDSALYFCASSLRTWDNEQFFGPGTRLTVL.